This note documents a single T cell receptor (beta chain) sequence. Sequencing was performed with immunoSEQ multiplex PCR; in TCRdb, only in-frame clones are kept and a portion is missing. The sample consists of over 150,000 clones, over 75% of them appearing once. The source of the sample is a study of T cell responses to AZD1222 COVID-19 vaccine. The CDR3 sequence is 15 residues long. Germline V gives CDR1 MNHEY, CDR2 SVGAGI. After removal of 8 bases from V and 2 bases from J, the junction contained 8 bases not matched to a gene. The gene calls are TRBV6-5 and TRBJ1-5; TRBD1 aligns across 8 bases. This sequence was found in an adult in good health. The source was peripheral blood, collected on day 0 of AZD1222 vaccination. CDR3: CASGLAGGGNQPQHF. CDR3 sequence (DNA): TGTGCCAGCGGACTTGCAGGGGGCGGCAATCAGCCCCAGCATTTT.